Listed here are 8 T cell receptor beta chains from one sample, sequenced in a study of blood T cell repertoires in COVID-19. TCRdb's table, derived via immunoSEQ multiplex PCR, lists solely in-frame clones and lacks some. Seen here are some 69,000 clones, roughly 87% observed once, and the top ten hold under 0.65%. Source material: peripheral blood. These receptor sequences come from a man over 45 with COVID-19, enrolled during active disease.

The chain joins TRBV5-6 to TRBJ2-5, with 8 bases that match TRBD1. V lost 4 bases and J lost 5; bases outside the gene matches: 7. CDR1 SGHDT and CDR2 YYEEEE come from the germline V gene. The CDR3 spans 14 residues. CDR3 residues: CASSAQGAGETQYF. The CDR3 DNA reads TGTGCCAGCAGCGCGCAGGGGGCGGGTGAGACCCAGTACTTC.

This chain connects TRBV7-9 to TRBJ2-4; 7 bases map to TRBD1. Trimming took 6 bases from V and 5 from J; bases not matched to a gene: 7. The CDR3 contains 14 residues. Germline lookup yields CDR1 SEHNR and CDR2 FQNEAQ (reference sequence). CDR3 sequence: CASSPGQPENIQYF. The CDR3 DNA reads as TGTGCCAGCAGTCCGGGACAGCCAGAAAACATTCAGTACTTC.

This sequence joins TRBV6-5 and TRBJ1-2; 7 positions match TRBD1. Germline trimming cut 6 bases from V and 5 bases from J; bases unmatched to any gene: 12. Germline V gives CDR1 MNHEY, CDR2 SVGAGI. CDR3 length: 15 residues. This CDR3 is CASRADDRAGYGYTF. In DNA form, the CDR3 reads TGTGCCAGCAGGGCTGATGACAGGGCGGGGTATGGCTACACCTTC.

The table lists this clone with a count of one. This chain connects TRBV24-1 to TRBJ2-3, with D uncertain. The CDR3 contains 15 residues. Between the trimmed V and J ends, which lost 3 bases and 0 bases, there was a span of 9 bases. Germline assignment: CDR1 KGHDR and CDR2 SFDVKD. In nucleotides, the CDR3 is TGTGCCACCAGTGATCCCGGGTCGAGCACAGATACGCAGTATTTT. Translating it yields CATSDPGSSTDTQYF.

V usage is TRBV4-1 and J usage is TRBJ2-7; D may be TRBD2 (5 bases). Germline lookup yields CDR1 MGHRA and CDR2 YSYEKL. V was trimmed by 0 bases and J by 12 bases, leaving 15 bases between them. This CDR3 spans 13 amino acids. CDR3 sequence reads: CASSQELYRLLYF. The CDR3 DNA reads TGCGCCAGCAGCCAAGAGCTCTATCGACTACTGTACTTC.

DNA of the CDR3: TGTGCCAGCAGCCTCCAACAGTACACTGAAGCTTTCTTT. Amino acids: CASSLQQYTEAFF. The chain uses TRBV12-3 or TRBV12-4 and TRBJ1-1; D gene ambiguous. Trimming removed 6 bases at V and 3 bases at J, with 11 bases between. This CDR3 is 13 amino acids long.

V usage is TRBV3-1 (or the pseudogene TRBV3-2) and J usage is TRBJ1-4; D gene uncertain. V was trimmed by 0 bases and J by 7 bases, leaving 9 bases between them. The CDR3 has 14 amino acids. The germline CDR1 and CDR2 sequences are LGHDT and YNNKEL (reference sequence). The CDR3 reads CASSQEIGLEKLFF. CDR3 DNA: TGTGCCAGCAGCCAAGAAATTGGCCTTGAAAAACTGTTTTTT.

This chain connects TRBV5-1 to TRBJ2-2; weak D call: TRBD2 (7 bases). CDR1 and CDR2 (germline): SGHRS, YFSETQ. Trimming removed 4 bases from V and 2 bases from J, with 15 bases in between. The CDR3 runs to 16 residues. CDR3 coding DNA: TGCGCCAGCAGCCCCGGACTAGGGACAAACACCGGGGAGCTGTTTTTT. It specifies CASSPGLGTNTGELFF.